The 24 T cell receptor beta chains presented below share a single source sample, sequenced in a study of regulatory T cells in long-lasting Graves disease (TCRdb year 2021). Per the publication, the time point label means: persistent/refractory GD, antithyroid drugs over 5 years with positive TRAb. RNA was extracted from PBMCs in TRIzol for both TCR sequencing and RNA sequencing. The library was built by means of multiplex PCR. Sequencing used an Illumina HiSeq 4000. TCR beta libraries were built with iRepertoire HTBI primers and Arm-PCR amplification of CDR3 regions. TCRdb applied fastp at Q25 and MiXCR to the public reads, then kept only in-frame beta chains. Each CDR3 protein gets just one entry, which takes the most common genes and DNA from the rows behind it. For this sample the table gives 350,000 to 500,000 distinct CDR3 sequences, of which about 21% were detected only once. Clones ranked in the top ten supply about 13% of the sample.

The sample here was peripheral blood mononuclear cells (PBMCs), taken when the disease was refractory, from a patient treated with antithyroid drugs. The receptors were gathered from a female donor with Graves disease.

In this sample, this clonotype turned up once. With a much larger clone just one base away, this may be a read error. The V and J genes are TRBV20-1 and TRBJ2-7; 10 nucleotides agree with TRBD1. Germline CDR1 reads DFQATT; CDR2 reads SNEGSKA (reference sequence). With V trimmed by 0 bases and J by 3 bases, 2 bases remained unmatched. This CDR3 spans 14 amino acids. CDR3 protein: CSARDGTGDYEQYF. CDR3 DNA: TGCAGTGCTAGAGATGGGACAGGGGACTACGAGCAGTACTTC.

Comment on this clonotype: A junction end diverges from the germline sequence, so it may reflect a read error. In nucleotides, the CDR3 is TGCGCCAGCAGCCACCCCAGGGATGCAGCCGAGCAGTACTTC. It yields the protein CASSHPRDAAEQYF. V usage is TRBV11-1 and J usage is TRBJ2-7; D perhaps matches TRBD1 (5 bases). The CDR3 contains 14 residues. CDR1 SGHAT and CDR2 FQDESV come from the germline V gene (reference sequence).

V usage is TRBV20-1 and J usage is TRBJ1-1; D is possibly TRBD1 (5 bases). CDR1 and CDR2 (germline): DFQATT, SNEGSKA (reference sequence). The CDR3 covers 14 residues. V was cut by 2 bases and J by 2 bases, with 12 bases left in between. In DNA form, the CDR3 reads TGCAGTGCTAGACCGGGACGAATAAACACTGAAGCTTTCTTT. Protein: CSARPGRINTEAFF.

The CDR3 DNA sequence: TGTGCCAGCAGTTTGTCCTCAGGGGGCACTGAAGCTTTCTTT. It specifies CASSLSSGGTEAFF. The V and J genes are TRBV27 and TRBJ1-1; 7 bases align to TRBD1. The CDR3 length is 14 residues. The ends lost 3 bases at V and 4 bases at J; junction bases unmatched: 5. Germline-derived CDR1 and CDR2 are MNHEY and SMNVEV (reference sequence).

The sample holds many counts of this clonotype. CDR3 bases: TGTGCCAGCAGTTTATTAACCGTCGCGGCCAATGAGCAGTTCTTC. It is translated as CASSLLTVAANEQFF. The chain has TRBV28 and TRBJ2-1; D is unresolved. The V gene lost 1 base and the J gene lost 6 bases, with 13 bases spanning the gap. The CDR3 sequence is 15 residues long. CDR1 is MDHEN and CDR2 is SYDVKM in the germline V gene.

The chain employs TRBV29-1 and TRBJ1-3; perhaps TRBD1 as D (6 bases). The CDR3 loop spans 13 amino acids. Trimming cost V 7 bases and J 4 bases, with 14 bases left between them. Germline V CDR1 and CDR2: SQVTM, ANQGSEA. CDR3 loop: CSAEGGQGNTIYF. CDR3 DNA: TGCAGCGCCGAGGGGGGGCAAGGAAACACCATATATTTT.

This rearrangement joins TRBV7-2 to TRBJ2-3; 8 nucleotides agree with TRBD2. In germline, CDR1 is SGHTA, CDR2 FQGNSA. The trim removed 0 bases at V and 1 base at J, leaving 3 bases unmatched. The CDR3 runs to 16 residues. CDR3 bases: TGTGCCAGCAGCTTAGCTATCGGGAGGGGCACAGATACGCAGTATTTT. Translation: CASSLAIGRGTDTQYF.

The genes are TRBV12-3 or TRBV12-4 and TRBJ2-3; 10 bases are a match to TRBD2. Trimming cost V 3 bases and J 4 bases; bases outside gene matches: 7. The CDR3 length is 16 residues. The DNA for the CDR3 is TGTGCCAGCAGTTTCACGGAGCGGGGGGGTTCAGATACGCAGTATTTT. Translated: CASSFTERGGSDTQYF.

A few counts support this clonotype. This chain connects TRBV6-1 to TRBJ2-7; D unclear. Germline V gives CDR1 MNHNS, CDR2 SASEGT. The V gene lost 7 bases and the J gene lost 12 bases, with 22 bases spanning the gap. The CDR3 consists of 13 residues. This chain's CDR3 is CASTNPLSLGPYF. The CDR3 coding sequence is TGTGCCAGCACTAACCCCTTGAGCCTCGGGCCGTACTTC.

Many counts were recorded for this clonotype. The chain employs TRBV28 and TRBJ1-5, with D uncertain. With 5 bases removed from V and 5 bases from J, the gap between germline ends came to 10 bases. Germline V gene lookup returns CDR1 MDHEN and CDR2 SYDVKM. The CDR3 runs to 13 residues. The CDR3 protein is CASSLIPHQPQHF. The DNA of the CDR3 is TGTGCCAGCAGTCTCATCCCGCATCAGCCCCAGCATTTT.

The V gene is TRBV2, the J gene TRBJ2-2; D perhaps matches TRBD1 (6 bases). Germline V gives CDR1 SNHLY, CDR2 FYNNEI. CDR3 length: 14 amino acids. V shed 6 bases and J shed 4 bases, with 12 bases lying between them. The DNA for the CDR3 is TGTGCCAGCAGCGGGGACACGAGCACCGGGGAGCTGTTTTTT. As protein: CASSGDTSTGELFF.

A few counts support this clonotype. This could be a read error, since a much larger clone is one nucleotide away. CDR3 region: CASSTASAGEETRYF. The CDR3 DNA follows: TGTGCCAGTTCCACCGCCTCCGCGGGAGAGGAGACCCGGTACTTC. V is TRBV12-3 or TRBV12-4 and J is TRBJ2-5, with 7 bases lining up with TRBD2. The CDR3 is 15 amino acids.

V gene TRBV6-5 combines with J gene TRBJ2-1; 10 nucleotides line up with TRBD2. V dropped 2 bases and J dropped 6; count of bases not matched to a gene: 10. Germline loops: CDR1 MNHEY, CDR2 SVGAGI. The CDR3 runs 17 residues. The CDR3 bases are TGTGCCAGCAGTTACGAAGCTAGCGGGAGTGAACGCAATGAGCAGTTCTTC. Amino acids: CASSYEASGSERNEQFF.

This clonotype was recorded many times. The chain joins TRBV10-1 to TRBJ2-1, with D tentatively TRBD2 (5 bases). The CDR3 runs to 15 residues. Germline CDR1 WNHNN, CDR2 SYGVQD (reference sequence). Trimming stripped 3 bases from V and 8 bases from J, with 17 bases between. CDR3 sequence: CASSESGEGFDEQFF. CDR3 nucleotide sequence: TGCGCCAGCAGTGAATCTGGCGAGGGATTCGATGAGCAGTTCTTC.

This chain uses TRBV28 with TRBJ2-7, with no clear D. CDR3 length: 13 residues. The germline CDR1 and CDR2 sequences are MDHEN and SYDVKM. V was shortened by 5 bases and J by 3 bases, with 11 bases between the two germline ends. CDR3 sequence: CASSKRVIYEQYF. The CDR3 DNA follows: TGTGCCAGCAGTAAAAGGGTAATCTACGAGCAGTACTTC.

This clonotype was seen many times. The V and J genes are TRBV29-1 and TRBJ1-1, with 8 bases matching TRBD1. V lost 4 bases and J lost 2; bases outside the gene matches: 6. Germline-derived CDR1 and CDR2 are SQVTM and ANQGSEA. The CDR3 length is 14 residues. CDR3: CSVGGTGLNTEAFF. The CDR3 nucleotides are TGCAGCGTTGGAGGGACAGGCCTTAACACTGAAGCTTTCTTT.

In its sample, this clonotype was seen a few times. CDR3 coding DNA: TGCAGTGCTAGAGATGTTCAGGACGCTGGAAACACCATATATTTT. It translates to CSARDVQDAGNTIYF. V and J are TRBV20-1 and TRBJ1-3, with D unresolved. Germline values: CDR1 DFQATT, CDR2 SNEGSKA (reference sequence). The V end was cut by 0 bases, the J end by 2 bases, with 11 bases between. This CDR3 comprises 15 residues.

The CDR3 protein is CASSPEGLVGTEAFF. CDR3 sequence (DNA): TGTGCCAGCTCACCAGAGGGTCTTGTGGGCACTGAAGCTTTCTTT. The rearrangement links TRBV18 to TRBJ1-1; D remains ambiguous. The length of the CDR3 is 15 residues. The ends were cut back, 2 bases at V and 4 bases at J, with 14 bases in the middle. Germline loops: CDR1 KGHSH, CDR2 LQKENI.

This clonotype has just one count. This is likely a read error, given that the CDR3 carries no conserved phenylalanine or tryptophan at its end. The rearrangement joins TRBV27 to TRBJ2-3; no clear D gene. Trimming left V 2 bases short and J 1 base short, with 10 bases between. Germline CDR1 reads MNHEY; CDR2 reads SMNVEV (reference sequence). This CDR3 comprises 15 residues. CDR3 nucleotides: TGTGCCAGCAGTTTAAATAACTTCCGCACAGATACGCAGTATTCT. Its protein is CASSLNNFRTDTQYS.

In this sample, this clonotype turned up many times. The chain employs TRBV18 and TRBJ2-5; no reliable D call. Between the trimmed V and J ends, which lost 5 bases and 1 base, there was a span of 5 bases. The V gene's germline CDR1 is KGHSH and CDR2 LQKENI. This CDR3 region has 12 residues. Here the CDR3 reads CASSTFQETQYF. The DNA of the CDR3 is TGTGCCAGCTCAACATTCCAAGAGACCCAGTACTTC.

V usage is TRBV20-1 and J usage is TRBJ2-3; 8 nucleotides match TRBD1. The CDR3 is made up of 14 amino acids. The V gene end was trimmed by 3 bases and the J gene end by 9 bases; junction bases not matched to a gene: 11. Germline CDR1 is DFQATT and CDR2 is SNEGSKA (reference sequence). The CDR3 reads CSARSRGRRDTQYF. CDR3 nucleotide sequence: TGCAGTGCTAGGTCCAGGGGGCGCAGGGACACGCAGTATTTT.

This clonotype was counted many times. The genes are TRBV20-1 and TRBJ1-6; D is perhaps TRBD1 (6 bases). V was cut by 0 bases and J by 7 bases, with 13 bases left in between. CDR1 is DFQATT and CDR2 is SNEGSKA in the germline V gene (reference sequence). The CDR3 sequence is 15 residues long. The CDR3 sequence: CSARDSGAGNSPLHF. CDR3 nucleotides: TGCAGTGCTAGAGATTCAGGGGCAGGAAATTCACCCCTCCACTTT.

This clonotype has a handful of counts. The V call is TRBV4-1, the J call TRBJ1-2; the match to TRBD1 covers 8 bases. Per the germline V gene, CDR1 is MGHRA and CDR2 is YSYEKL. V dropped 0 bases and J dropped 4; count of bases not matched to a gene: 10. The CDR3 is 17 amino acids. The CDR3 DNA follows: TGCGCCAGCAGCCAAGATCCTCGGACAGGGAGGTCCTATGGCTACACCTTC. Amino acid sequence: CASSQDPRTGRSYGYTF.

In this sample, this clonotype turned up many times. As DNA, the CDR3 is TGTGCCAGCAGCTTAGAGGCCCTCCCCCACGAGCAGTACTTC. Amino acid sequence: CASSLEALPHEQYF. This chain links TRBV7-2 with TRBJ2-7; D unclear. This CDR3 spans 14 amino acids. V dropped 1 base and J dropped 5 bases, with 12 bases sitting between them. Germline CDR1 reads SGHTA; CDR2 reads FQGNSA.